One sample yielded the 30 T cell receptor beta chains listed below, sequenced in a study of blood T cell repertoires in COVID-19. Measured with immunoSEQ multiplex PCR; TCRdb has only the in-frame clones, and not every one. The sample holds 410,000 or so clones, around 91% seen once. Material: peripheral blood. These receptors came from a woman aged 40 to 55 with COVID-19, enrolled during active disease.

This chain connects TRBV28 to TRBJ1-1; TRBD1 matches at 7 bases. The J segment lost 1 base and the V segment lost 6 bases, leaving 8 bases of the junction unmatched. The CDR3 has 15 amino acids. Per germline, CDR1 MDHEN and CDR2 SYDVKM. CDR3 DNA: TGTGCCAGCAGATTGGACAGGAGCAGGAACACTGAAGCTTTCTTT. Protein product: CASRLDRSRNTEAFF.

The genes are TRBV18 and TRBJ1-6; the match to TRBD1 covers 10 bases. Germline CDR1 KGHSH, CDR2 LQKENI. This CDR3 comprises 17 residues. With V trimmed by 4 bases and J by 4 bases, 7 bases remained unmatched. CDR3 nucleotides: TGTGCCAGCTCACAAACACCGGGACAGGGGTATAATTCACCCCTCCACTTT. It specifies CASSQTPGQGYNSPLHF.

With regard to this clone: In the same sample, other DNA sequences code for this CDR3. The chain employs TRBV7-2 and TRBJ2-7; 7 nucleotides match TRBD1. CDR3 length equals 13 residues. Germline V lookup: CDR1 SGHTA, CDR2 FQGNSA. V lost 6 bases and J lost 0; bases outside the gene matches: 2. The CDR3 loop is CASSRQGSYEQYF. The CDR3 region has the DNA TGTGCCAGCAGTCGACAGGGCTCCTACGAGCAGTACTTC. The full variable domain, with the rest looked up from reference TRBV7-2 and TRBJ2-7, is GAGVSQSPSNKVTEKGKDVELRCDPISGHTALYWYRQSLGQGLEFLIYFQGNSAPDKSGLPSDRFSAERTGGSVSTLTIQRTQQEDSAVYLCASSRQGSYEQYFGPGTRLTVT.

The V gene is TRBV19, the J gene TRBJ2-3; 9 nucleotides agree with TRBD1. There are 18 residues in the CDR3. The germline CDR1 and CDR2 sequences are LNHDA and SQIVND (reference sequence). Losses at the gene ends were 5 bases for V and 2 bases for J; bases not matched to a gene: 14. CDR3 DNA: TGTGCCAGTAGTTCCCGGACAGGGGCGTCTTCTTACACAGATACGCAGTATTTT. This translates into CASSSRTGASSYTDTQYF. Together with reference TRBV19 and TRBJ2-3, the CDR3 gives the full variable domain: DGGITQSPKYLFRKEGQNVTLSCEQNLNHDAMYWYRQDPGQGLRLIYYSQIVNDFQKGDIAEGYSVSREKKESFPLTVTSAQKNPTAFYLCASSSRTGASSYTDTQYFGPGTRLTVL.

This clone was counted a single time. This sequence joins TRBV19 and TRBJ1-1; D may be TRBD1 (6 bases). CDR3 size: 14 residues. V was pared by 8 bases and J by 4 bases, with 17 bases between. Germline-derived CDR1 and CDR2 are LNHDA and SQIVND (reference sequence). The CDR3 spells CASGQSGGRTEAFF. The CDR3 nucleotides read TGTGCCAGTGGACAATCGGGGGGGCGCACTGAAGCTTTCTTT.

The chain recombines TRBV3-1 (or the pseudogene TRBV3-2) with TRBJ1-1, with D uncertain. Trimming cost V 4 bases and J 8 bases, with 17 bases left between them. Per germline, CDR1 LGHDT and CDR2 YNNKEL (reference sequence). This CDR3 spans 14 amino acids. The CDR3 nucleotides read TGTGCCAGCAGCCGCCTCCCATCCCTACAGGAAGCTTTCTTT. This encodes CASSRLPSLQEAFF.

The chain has TRBV6-2 or TRBV6-3 and TRBJ2-5; D unclear. V gave up 6 bases and J gave up 4 bases, with 21 bases separating them. CDR1 is MNHEY, CDR2 SVGEGT, per germline. This CDR3 region has 16 residues. CDR3 DNA: TGTGCCAGCAGCCGCCTAACCCCCTCCTCGCGAGAGACCCAGTACTTC. Protein product: CASSRLTPSSRETQYF.

This clone occurred once. The chain couples TRBV6-5 to TRBJ2-1; 7 nucleotides line up with TRBD2. This CDR3 spans 15 amino acids. Germline lookup yields CDR1 MNHEY and CDR2 SVGAGI. With V trimmed by 7 bases and J by 0 bases, 6 bases remained unmatched. The DNA for the CDR3 is TGTGCCAGCAAGGCGGGAGCTACCTCCTACAATGAGCAGTTCTTC. Protein product: CASKAGATSYNEQFF.

The chain links TRBV28 to TRBJ1-3; D is possibly TRBD1 (6 bases). Germline V CDR1 and CDR2: MDHEN, SYDVKM. The CDR3 is 18 amino acids. V dropped 4 bases and J dropped 0 bases, with 19 bases sitting between them. The CDR3 DNA sequence: TGTGCCAGCAGTTCTGGGGGGGCGACAGGTAGCTCTGGAAACACCATATATTTT. It translates to CASSSGGATGSSGNTIYF.

This clone came up a few times. The chain combines TRBV6-2 or TRBV6-3 with TRBJ1-2; no firm D call. Per germline, CDR1 MNHEY and CDR2 SVGEGT. The CDR3 extends over 15 amino acids. V was pared by 4 bases and J by 4 bases, with 16 bases between. CDR3 protein: CASSSREGRIYGYTF. DNA of the CDR3: TGTGCCAGCAGTTCCCGTGAGGGCCGGATCTATGGCTACACCTTC.

The chain combines TRBV9 with TRBJ2-1, with 11 bases that match TRBD2. The CDR3 totals 15 residues. The V gene end was trimmed by 6 bases and the J gene end by 2 bases; junction bases not matched to a gene: 4. Germline CDR1 is SGDLS and CDR2 is YYNGEE. The CDR3 DNA sequence: TGTGCCAGCACCTCACTAGCGGGGGCCTACAATGAGCAGTTCTTC. Amino acid sequence: CASTSLAGAYNEQFF. The complete variable domain, with remaining parts taken from reference TRBV9 and TRBJ2-1, reads DSGVTQTPKHLITATGQRVTLRCSPRSGDLSVYWYQQSLDQGLQFLIQYYNGEERAKGNILERFSAQQFPDLHSELNLSSLELGDSALYFCASTSLAGAYNEQFFGPGTRLTVL.

The V gene is TRBV28, the J gene TRBJ2-3, with TRBD2 as a possible D gene (5 bases). Deletions cut 6 bases from V and 2 bases from J, with 9 bases between. The CDR3 covers 13 residues. Germline V gene data show CDR1 as MDHEN and CDR2 as SYDVKM. The CDR3: CASSGAATDTQYF. The CDR3 DNA sequence: TGTGCCAGCAGCGGAGCGGCCACAGATACGCAGTATTTT.

The chain uses TRBV9 and TRBJ2-5; 9 nucleotides agree with TRBD2. The V and J ends lost 0 bases and 4 bases, in that order; junction bases with no gene match: 13. The germline gives CDR1 SGDLS, CDR2 YYNGEE. This CDR3 region has 18 residues. The CDR3 DNA reads TGTGCCAGCAGCGTAGCGGCTAGCGGGGACCTGACCGCAGAGACCCAGTACTTC. Protein sequence: CASSVAASGDLTAETQYF.

This chain links TRBV20-1 with TRBJ1-2, with D unclear. The CDR3 has 11 residues. Germline values: CDR1 DFQATT, CDR2 SNEGSKA (reference sequence). V was clipped by 1 base and J by 8 bases, with 8 bases between them. CDR3 sequence: CSARVADGYTF. The CDR3 nucleotides are TGCAGTGCTAGAGTAGCCGACGGCTACACCTTC.

This clone showed up just a few times. The rearrangement links TRBV4-1 to TRBJ1-4; D perhaps matches TRBD1 (6 bases). Germline V lookup: CDR1 MGHRA, CDR2 YSYEKL. The CDR3 has 15 residues. Trimming stripped 3 bases from V and 4 bases from J, with 12 bases between. The CDR3 DNA reads TGCGCCAGCAGCCAGTGGGGACACCGTAATGAAAAACTGTTTTTT. It specifies CASSQWGHRNEKLFF.

The V call is TRBV10-3, the J call TRBJ2-5, with D perhaps TRBD1 (5 bases). CDR1 and CDR2 from the germline V gene are ENHRY and SYGVKD. This CDR3 spans 16 amino acids. V gave up 0 bases and J gave up 4 bases, with 15 bases separating them. This CDR3 is CAISESRQGHGETQYF. As DNA, the CDR3 is TGTGCCATCAGTGAGTCTCGCCAGGGCCATGGAGAGACCCAGTACTTC.

The chain is built from TRBV28 and TRBJ1-6; 9 bases are shared with TRBD1. Germline V gene data show CDR1 as MDHEN and CDR2 as SYDVKM. The V segment lost 2 bases and the J segment 9 bases; nucleotides outside the gene matches: 8. CDR3 length: 16 residues. The DNA of the CDR3 is TGTGCCAGCAGTTTAAGGGACAGGGTAGGCGGTTCACCCCTCCACTTT. Encoded protein: CASSLRDRVGGSPLHF.

The V gene is TRBV27, the J gene TRBJ2-2; 12 bases line up with TRBD1. Germline CDR1 MNHEY, CDR2 SMNVEV (reference sequence). After removal of 7 bases from V and 7 bases from J, the junction contained 10 bases not matched to a gene. The CDR3 has 16 residues. The DNA of the CDR3 is TGTGCCAGCATCGGCCGGGACAGGGGGCAAAACGGGGAGCTGTTTTTT. Translated: CASIGRDRGQNGELFF.

The chain uses TRBV30 and TRBJ1-2; D gene unclear. V lost 0 bases and J 6 bases, leaving 14 bases between the germline ends. CDR3 size: 14 residues. Germline values: CDR1 GTSNPN, CDR2 SVGIG (reference sequence). CDR3 nucleotides: TGTGCCTGGAGTGTAAGATTGCCCCGGGATGGCTACACCTTC. Protein sequence: CAWSVRLPRDGYTF.

The chain recombines TRBV12-5 with TRBJ2-2; 10 bases line up with TRBD1. V gave up 11 bases and J gave up 3 bases; unmatched junction bases: 6. CDR3 length equals 14 residues. Germline V gives CDR1 LGHNT, CDR2 FRNRAP. CDR3 amino acids: CAGRGQGYTGELFF. Here the CDR3 DNA reads TGTGCTGGCCGGGGACAGGGGTACACCGGGGAGCTGTTTTTT.

The V call is TRBV5-8, the J call TRBJ1-4; 10 nucleotides line up with TRBD1. CDR3 size: 16 residues. Germline lookup yields CDR1 SGHTS and CDR2 YDEGEE. V shed 0 bases, J shed 5 bases, and the junction held 4 bases outside the gene matches. This chain's CDR3 is CASSLGGQGSNEKLFF. In DNA, the CDR3 is TGTGCCAGCAGCTTGGGGGGACAGGGGTCGAATGAAAAACTGTTTTTT.

The J gene is TRBJ1-4, the V gene TRBV7-2; TRBD1 aligns across 8 bases. V shed 5 bases, J shed 5 bases, and the junction held 4 bases outside the gene matches. Germline V gene sequence: CDR1 SGHTA, CDR2 FQGNSA. This CDR3 spans 14 amino acids. CDR3 in amino acids: CASSLDRANEKLFF. CDR3 nucleotide sequence: TGTGCCAGCAGCCTGGACAGGGCGAATGAAAAACTGTTTTTT.

Remarks on this clone: This same CDR3 is encoded by further DNA sequences in the sample. This sequence joins TRBV28 and TRBJ1-1; D is possibly TRBD1 (6 bases). Trimming took off 5 bases at V and 1 base at J, with 8 bases between the two ends. Germline V gene data show CDR1 as MDHEN and CDR2 as SYDVKM. The CDR3 extends over 13 amino acids. CDR3 nucleotide sequence: TGTGCCAGCAGTCCGGGACAGAACACTGAAGCTTTCTTT. Its translation: CASSPGQNTEAFF.

This clone was seen a single time. J is TRBJ2-3 and V is TRBV6-4; weak D call: TRBD2 (6 bases). V lost 2 bases to trimming and J lost 6 bases, with 15 bases between them. Per the germline V gene, CDR1 is MRHNA and CDR2 is SNTAGT. The CDR3 extends over 15 amino acids. The CDR3 DNA sequence: TGTGCCAGCAGTGACGTGGCGGGGTCCCTCGATACGCAGTATTTT. The encoded protein is CASSDVAGSLDTQYF.

The CDR3 loop is CASRERGRNEQYF. CDR3 DNA sequence: TGTGCCAGCAGGGAGAGGGGGCGGAACGAGCAGTACTTC. The rearrangement links TRBV6-5 to TRBJ2-7, with TRBD1 matching 7 bases. This CDR3 contains 13 residues. With 6 bases clipped from V and 5 bases from J, the junction kept 7 bases outside the gene matches. Looked up from germline, CDR1 is MNHEY and CDR2 is SVGAGI.

The chain carries TRBV9 and TRBJ1-2; 7 bases line up with TRBD1. Germline CDR1 SGDLS, CDR2 YYNGEE. CDR3 length: 15 amino acids. With 4 bases clipped from V and 8 bases from J, the junction kept 14 bases outside the gene matches. This chain's CDR3 is CASSPQRQGLYGYTF. As DNA, the CDR3 is TGTGCCAGCAGCCCACAGAGACAGGGATTATACGGCTACACCTTC.

This rearrangement joins TRBV7-6 to TRBJ1-6; D is perhaps TRBD1 (5 bases). Deletions cut 5 bases from V and 0 bases from J, with 14 bases between. Looked up from germline, CDR1 is SGHVS and CDR2 is FNYEAQ. The CDR3 runs to 17 residues. CDR3 sequence (DNA): TGTGCCAGCAGCCGGGGGAACAGTGCCTCCTATAATTCACCCCTCCACTTT. This translates into CASSRGNSASYNSPLHF. The variable domain in full, completed from reference TRBV7-6 and TRBJ1-6, reads GAGVSQSPRYKVTKRGQDVALRCDPISGHVSLYWYRQALGQGPEFLTYFNYEAQQDKSGLPNDRFSAERPEGSISTLTIQRTEQRDSAMYRCASSRGNSASYNSPLHFGNGTRLTVT.

The V gene is TRBV19, the J gene TRBJ2-7; the match to TRBD1 covers 10 bases. Germline V gene data show CDR1 as LNHDA and CDR2 as SQIVND (reference sequence). V trimming: 5 bases; J trimming: 3 bases; junction bases outside the gene matches: 4. The CDR3 is made up of 14 amino acids. The CDR3 DNA reads TGTGCCAGTAGTCCTGGGACAGGGGACTACGAGCAGTACTTC. It codes for CASSPGTGDYEQYF. Variable domain in full (rest from reference TRBV19 and TRBJ2-7): DGGITQSPKYLFRKEGQNVTLSCEQNLNHDAMYWYRQDPGQGLRLIYYSQIVNDFQKGDIAEGYSVSREKKESFPLTVTSAQKNPTAFYLCASSPGTGDYEQYFGPGTRLTVT.

This rearrangement joins TRBV4-3 to TRBJ2-7; maybe TRBD2 (6 bases). The CDR3 totals 15 residues. Trimming pared 3 bases from V and 4 bases from J, leaving 16 bases between. From germline, CDR1 is LGHNA and CDR2 YSLEER. The CDR3 nucleotides read TGCGCCAGCAGCCAGATTATGGGGGGACCTTACGAGCAGTACTTC. Translating gives CASSQIMGGPYEQYF.

This clone was observed a single time. J is TRBJ1-3 and V is TRBV12-3 or TRBV12-4, with 7 bases matching TRBD1. This CDR3 is 13 amino acids long. After removal of 6 bases from V and 4 bases from J, the junction contained 3 bases not matched to a gene. CDR3 nucleotide sequence: TGTGCCAGCAGGACAGGGAACGGAAACACCATATATTTT. This sequence encodes CASRTGNGNTIYF.